This entry lists 16 T cell receptor beta chains sequenced from one sample in a study of T cell repertoires in cytomegalovirus infection. TCRdb passed the reads through MiXCR, listing each CDR3 protein once. The profile shows around 750,000 distinct CDR3 sequences, approximately 32% of them singletons. Antigen specificity for these receptors is unknown. Sequenced here: cultured CD8+ T cells from PBMCs, sampled from culture after CMV antigen stimulation. The receptors come from a human donor in good health (CMV status not recorded). Some clones in this sample may be carry-over from other donors' samples.

The chain recombines TRBV7-6 with TRBJ2-1; 8 bases fit TRBD2. The CDR3 has 16 amino acids. CDR1 and CDR2 (germline): SGHVS, FNYEAQ. V gave up 6 bases and J gave up 4 bases; unmatched junction bases: 11. The chain's CDR3 is CASRRTSWGGYNEQFF. CDR3 coding DNA: TGTGCCAGCAGGCGGACTAGCTGGGGGGGGTACAATGAGCAGTTCTTC.

The V and J genes are TRBV12-3 or TRBV12-4 and TRBJ1-2; 7 bases are shared with TRBD1. This CDR3 spans 14 amino acids. Trimming at V came to 7 bases and at J to 2 bases, leaving 7 bases not matched to a gene. CDR3 residues: CASTLGTENYGYTF. Here the CDR3 DNA reads TGTGCCAGCACCTTAGGGACAGAGAACTATGGCTACACCTTC.

This chain joins TRBV6-8 and TRBJ2-1; no definite D call. CDR1 is MNHGY, CDR2 SAAAGT, per germline. Trimming shortened V by 2 bases and J by 6 bases, and 14 bases separated the two germline ends. The CDR3 consists of 15 residues. The CDR3 sequence is CASSYRAVGGNEQFF. The CDR3 bases are TGTGCCAGCAGTTACAGGGCGGTCGGCGGCAATGAGCAGTTCTTC.

This clonotype came up a few times. The chain is built from TRBV6-5 and TRBJ2-3; 13 bases are a match to TRBD2. V dropped 6 bases and J dropped 5; count of bases not matched to a gene: 5. The length of the CDR3 is 15 residues. The germline V gene has CDR1 MNHEY and CDR2 SVGAGI. CDR3 nucleotides: TGTGCCAGCAGCGGACTAGCGGGGGCGGGAGATACGCAGTATTTT. Translated: CASSGLAGAGDTQYF.

V usage is TRBV19 and J usage is TRBJ1-6; 7 bases map to TRBD1. J lost 8 bases, V lost 1 base, and 5 bases had no gene match. The CDR3 is 15 amino acids. Germline CDR1 is LNHDA and CDR2 is SQIVND (reference sequence). CDR3 in amino acids: CASSIGDSEYSPLHF. CDR3 nucleotide sequence: TGTGCCAGTAGTATAGGGGACAGTGAATATTCACCCCTCCACTTT.

The chain recombines TRBV28 with TRBJ2-3, with 9 positions matching TRBD2. J was trimmed by 2 bases and V by 3 bases; bases with no gene match: 3. Per the germline V gene, CDR1 is MDHEN and CDR2 is SYDVKM. This CDR3 region has 15 residues. CDR3 DNA: TGTGCCAGCAGTTTCTCTAGCGGGGACACAGATACGCAGTATTTT. Its protein product is CASSFSSGDTDTQYF.

The chain links TRBV18 to TRBJ1-2, with D maybe TRBD1 (6 bases). With 7 bases removed from V and 2 bases from J, the gap between germline ends came to 17 bases. Germline V gene sequence: CDR1 KGHSH, CDR2 LQKENI. This CDR3 spans 15 amino acids. Written as DNA, the CDR3 is TGTGCCAGCTTATTTCGCGAGGGGGAGAACTATGGCTACACCTTC. It encodes CASLFREGENYGYTF.

This clonotype was seen a handful of times. This chain connects TRBV6-8 to TRBJ2-7; tentatively, D is TRBD2 (5 bases). The CDR3 length is 13 residues. V was shortened by 11 bases and J by 2 bases, with 16 bases between the two germline ends. Germline CDR1 reads MNHGY; CDR2 reads SAAAGT. The CDR3 DNA reads TGTGCCTCCCGGGAACTGCGCACCTACGAGCAGTACTTC. The encoded protein is CASRELRTYEQYF.

The rearrangement joins TRBV20-1 to TRBJ1-1; D is unclear. CDR1 and CDR2 (germline): DFQATT, SNEGSKA (reference sequence). Trimming removed 4 bases from V and 1 base from J, with 7 bases in between. CDR3 length: 12 amino acids. In DNA, the CDR3 is TGCAGTGCTATTCGGGGGAACACTGAAGCTTTCTTT. Encoded protein: CSAIRGNTEAFF.

The genes are TRBV7-9 and TRBJ2-5; D possibly corresponds to TRBD1 (5 bases). Germline CDR1 and CDR2: SEHNR and FQNEAQ (reference sequence). The CDR3 sequence is 14 residues long. V was pared by 7 bases and J by 5 bases, with 17 bases between. The CDR3 DNA is TGTGCCAGCACCCTCCCAGGGCTCGAGGAGACCCAGTACTTC. It is translated as CASTLPGLEETQYF.

This clonotype was counted only a few times. V is TRBV6-6 and J is TRBJ1-2; D is unclear. Germline V gene data show CDR1 as MNHNY and CDR2 as SVGAGI (reference sequence). The germline V and J ends were trimmed by 3 bases and 8 bases, with 13 bases remaining between them. This CDR3 region has 13 residues. CDR3 in amino acids: CASSYLGAGGYTF. In DNA form, the CDR3 reads TGTGCCAGCAGTTATCTGGGAGCTGGGGGCTACACCTTC.

This clonotype was recorded only once. This sequence joins TRBV14 and TRBJ1-4; D is unclear. V lost 0 bases to trimming and J lost 8 bases, with 13 bases between them. Germline CDR1 SGHDN, CDR2 FVKESK. The CDR3 sequence is 15 residues long. The CDR3 loop reads CASSQEGAGIEKLFF. The CDR3 DNA sequence: TGTGCCAGCAGCCAAGAAGGAGCGGGCATAGAAAAACTGTTTTTT.

The rearrangement links TRBV20-1 to TRBJ1-1, with D unclear. CDR1 and CDR2 from the germline V gene are DFQATT and SNEGSKA (reference sequence). The CDR3 runs to 12 residues. Trimming shortened V by 3 bases and J by 1 base, and 6 bases separated the two germline ends. The CDR3 coding sequence is TGCAGTGCTAGGGTTGAGAACACTGAAGCTTTCTTT. Amino acid sequence: CSARVENTEAFF.

The table lists this clonotype with many counts. V is TRBV7-9 and J is TRBJ2-7; possibly TRBD2 for D (6 bases). CDR3 length: 13 residues. V lost 5 bases and J 3 bases, leaving 11 bases between the germline ends. Germline V gives CDR1 SEHNR, CDR2 FQNEAQ (reference sequence). DNA of the CDR3: TGTGCCAGCAGCCCGCGGGACGGCTACGAGCAGTACGTC. This codes for CASSPRDGYEQYV.

The chain links TRBV27 to TRBJ1-5, with TRBD1 matching 12 bases. Germline CDR1 and CDR2: MNHEY and SMNVEV (reference sequence). The CDR3 is 17 amino acids. With V trimmed by 4 bases and J by 0 bases, 4 bases remained unmatched. The CDR3 DNA reads as TGTGCCAGCAGTTCGGGACAGGGGGCCTATAGCAATCAGCCCCAGCATTTT. This codes for CASSSGQGAYSNQPQHF.

This clonotype was seen at least ten times. This sequence joins TRBV7-2 and TRBJ2-2, with TRBD2 identical over 13 bases. CDR1 is SGHTA, CDR2 FQGNSA, per germline. V was pared by 3 bases and J by 2 bases, with 3 bases of the junction left unmatched. The length of the CDR3 is 17 residues. The CDR3 nucleotides are TGTGCCAGCAGCTTTCGACTAGCGGGGGGTAACACCGGGGAGCTGTTTTTT. Translating gives CASSFRLAGGNTGELFF. The whole variable domain, remainder taken from reference TRBV7-2 and TRBJ2-2, is GAGVSQSPSNKVTEKGKDVELRCDPISGHTALYWYRQSLGQGLEFLIYFQGNSAPDKSGLPSDRFSAERTGGSVSTLTIQRTQQEDSAVYLCASSFRLAGGNTGELFFGEGSRLTVL.